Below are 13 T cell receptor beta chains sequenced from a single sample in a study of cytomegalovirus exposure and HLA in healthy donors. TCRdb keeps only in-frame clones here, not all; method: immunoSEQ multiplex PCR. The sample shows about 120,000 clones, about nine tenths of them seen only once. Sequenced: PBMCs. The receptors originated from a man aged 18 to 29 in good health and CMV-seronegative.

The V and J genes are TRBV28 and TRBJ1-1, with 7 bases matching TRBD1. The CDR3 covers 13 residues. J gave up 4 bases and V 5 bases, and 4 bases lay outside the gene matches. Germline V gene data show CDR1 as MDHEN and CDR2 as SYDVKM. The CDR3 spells CASSEQGFTEAFF. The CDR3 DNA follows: TGTGCCAGCAGTGAACAGGGGTTCACTGAAGCTTTCTTT.

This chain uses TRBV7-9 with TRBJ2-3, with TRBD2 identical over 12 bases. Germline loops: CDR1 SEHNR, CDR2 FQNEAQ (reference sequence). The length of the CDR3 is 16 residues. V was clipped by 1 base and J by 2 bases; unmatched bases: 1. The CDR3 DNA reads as TGTGCCAGCAGCTTAGGACTAGCGGGAGACACAGATACGCAGTATTTT. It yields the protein CASSLGLAGDTDTQYF.

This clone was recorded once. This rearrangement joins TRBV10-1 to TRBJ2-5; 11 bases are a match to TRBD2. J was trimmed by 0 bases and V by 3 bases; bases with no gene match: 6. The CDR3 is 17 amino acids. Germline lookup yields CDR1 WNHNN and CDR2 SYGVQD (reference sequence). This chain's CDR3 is CASSDFRLAGNQETQYF. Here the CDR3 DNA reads TGCGCCAGCAGTGACTTCAGACTAGCGGGGAACCAAGAGACCCAGTACTTC.

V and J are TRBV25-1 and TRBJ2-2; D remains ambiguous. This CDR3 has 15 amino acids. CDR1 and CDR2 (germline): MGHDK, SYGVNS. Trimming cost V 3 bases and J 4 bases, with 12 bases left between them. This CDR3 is CASSELLGSTGELFF. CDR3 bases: TGTGCCAGCAGTGAGCTTCTTGGCTCCACCGGGGAGCTGTTTTTT.

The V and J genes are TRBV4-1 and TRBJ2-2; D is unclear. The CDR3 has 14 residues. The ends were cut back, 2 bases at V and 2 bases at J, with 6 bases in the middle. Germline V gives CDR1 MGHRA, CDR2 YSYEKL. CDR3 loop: CASSQSGNTGELFF. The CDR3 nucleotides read TGCGCCAGCAGCCAATCAGGAAACACCGGGGAGCTGTTTTTT.

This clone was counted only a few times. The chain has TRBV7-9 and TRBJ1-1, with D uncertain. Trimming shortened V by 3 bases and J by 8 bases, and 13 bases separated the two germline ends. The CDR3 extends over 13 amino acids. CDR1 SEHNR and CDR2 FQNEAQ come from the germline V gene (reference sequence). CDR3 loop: CASSFQRGYEAFF. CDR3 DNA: TGTGCCAGCAGCTTTCAAAGAGGATACGAAGCTTTCTTT. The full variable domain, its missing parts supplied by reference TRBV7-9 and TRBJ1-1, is DTGVSQNPRHKITKRGQNVTFRCDPISEHNRLYWYRQTLGQGPEFLTYFQNEAQLEKSRLLSDRFSAERPKGSFSTLEIQRTEQGDSAMYLCASSFQRGYEAFFGQGTRLTVV.

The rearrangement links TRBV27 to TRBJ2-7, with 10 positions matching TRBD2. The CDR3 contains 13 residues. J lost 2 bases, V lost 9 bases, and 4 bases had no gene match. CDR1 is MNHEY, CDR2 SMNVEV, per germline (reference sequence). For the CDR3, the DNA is TGTGCCAGTCGAGCGGGAGGGACCTACGAGCAGTACTTC. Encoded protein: CASRAGGTYEQYF.

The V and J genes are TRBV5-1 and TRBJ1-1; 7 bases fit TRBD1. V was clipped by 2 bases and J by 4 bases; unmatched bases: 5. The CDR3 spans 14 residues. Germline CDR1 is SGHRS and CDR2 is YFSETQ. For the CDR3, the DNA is TGCGCCAGCAGCTTCCGACAGGGTGGCACTGAAGCTTTCTTT. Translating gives CASSFRQGGTEAFF.

The CDR3 loop reads CASSAKGQAPYEQYF. CDR3 DNA sequence: TGCGCCAGCAGCGCCAAGGGACAGGCTCCCTACGAGCAGTACTTC. The chain is built from TRBV5-1 and TRBJ2-7, with TRBD1 identical over 8 bases. The CDR3 runs to 15 residues. From germline, CDR1 is SGHRS and CDR2 YFSETQ. The junction had 8 bases not matched to a gene; V was cut back by 4 bases and J by 2 bases.

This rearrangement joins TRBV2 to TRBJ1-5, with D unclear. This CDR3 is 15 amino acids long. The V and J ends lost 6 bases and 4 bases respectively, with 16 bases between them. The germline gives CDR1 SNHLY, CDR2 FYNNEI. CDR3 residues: CASRDGILRNQPQHF. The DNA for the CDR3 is TGTGCCAGCAGAGACGGGATCCTGAGAAATCAGCCCCAGCATTTT.

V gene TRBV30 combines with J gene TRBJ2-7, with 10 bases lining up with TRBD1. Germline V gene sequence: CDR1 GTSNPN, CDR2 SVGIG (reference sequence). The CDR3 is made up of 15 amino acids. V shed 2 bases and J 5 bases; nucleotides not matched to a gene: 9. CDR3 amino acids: CAWSPGQGIANEQYF. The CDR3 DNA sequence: TGTGCCTGGAGTCCGGGACAGGGGATCGCGAACGAGCAGTACTTC.

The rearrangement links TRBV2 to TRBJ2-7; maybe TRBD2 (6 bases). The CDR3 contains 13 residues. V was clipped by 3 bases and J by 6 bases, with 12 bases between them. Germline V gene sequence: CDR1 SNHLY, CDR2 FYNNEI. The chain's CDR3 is CASSEEGRVEQYF. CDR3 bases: TGTGCCAGCAGTGAGGAGGGCAGGGTCGAGCAGTACTTC.

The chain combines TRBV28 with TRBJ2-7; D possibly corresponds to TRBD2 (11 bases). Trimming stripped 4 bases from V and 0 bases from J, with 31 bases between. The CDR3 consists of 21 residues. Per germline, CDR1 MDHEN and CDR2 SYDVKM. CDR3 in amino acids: CASSSRTGGTSGYKISYEQYF. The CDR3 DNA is TGTGCCAGCAGTTCCCGGACAGGGGGGACTAGCGGATACAAAATCTCCTACGAGCAGTACTTC.